This T cell receptor beta chain was profiled in a study of blood T cell repertoires in COVID-19. About the study: Acute and convalescent COVID-19 samples came from the United States, Italy and Spain. The cDNA or gDNA used as material had been derived from T cells, B-cell-depleted T cells, or PBMCs.

In the study's own analysis: How many nucleated cells were present was estimated from reference gene primer amplification. Assay: immunoSEQ multiplex PCR; the TCRdb copy retains only in-frame clones and omits some. The DNA gave D and trimming, while V, J and clone size come from that table. The sample contains roughly 160,000 clones, around nine tenths of which appear only once. Seattle patients were enrolled while actively infected and followed longitudinally. This receptor was identified in a woman in her 70s with COVID-19, enrolled during active disease. Source material: peripheral blood.

The CDR3 sequence is CASSSRQGGITEAFF. The CDR3 DNA follows: TGTGCCAGCAGTTCCCGACAGGGTGGGATCACTGAAGCTTTCTTT. The chain couples TRBV27 to TRBJ1-1; 7 nucleotides match TRBD1. The V and J ends lost 4 bases and 4 bases, in that order; junction bases with no gene match: 9. Germline lookup yields CDR1 MNHEY and CDR2 SMNVEV (reference sequence). The CDR3 runs to 15 residues.